The sequence of this T cell receptor beta chain was determined in a study of blood T cell repertoires in COVID-19. The data were produced by immunoSEQ multiplex PCR, yet TCRdb's version contains in-frame clones alone and is incomplete. The sample contains around 260,000 clones, over 70% of which appear only once. The CDR3 has 14 amino acids. Looked up from germline, CDR1 is KGHSH and CDR2 is LQKENI. V lost 1 base to trimming and J lost 1 base, with 7 bases between them. This TCR was recovered from a woman in her 40s who had recovered from COVID-19. The sequencing sample was made of peripheral blood. The genes are TRBV18 and TRBJ1-1; D is uncertain. The CDR3: CASSPLQANTEAFF. The DNA for the CDR3 is TGTGCCAGCTCACCACTGCAGGCGAACACTGAAGCTTTCTTT.